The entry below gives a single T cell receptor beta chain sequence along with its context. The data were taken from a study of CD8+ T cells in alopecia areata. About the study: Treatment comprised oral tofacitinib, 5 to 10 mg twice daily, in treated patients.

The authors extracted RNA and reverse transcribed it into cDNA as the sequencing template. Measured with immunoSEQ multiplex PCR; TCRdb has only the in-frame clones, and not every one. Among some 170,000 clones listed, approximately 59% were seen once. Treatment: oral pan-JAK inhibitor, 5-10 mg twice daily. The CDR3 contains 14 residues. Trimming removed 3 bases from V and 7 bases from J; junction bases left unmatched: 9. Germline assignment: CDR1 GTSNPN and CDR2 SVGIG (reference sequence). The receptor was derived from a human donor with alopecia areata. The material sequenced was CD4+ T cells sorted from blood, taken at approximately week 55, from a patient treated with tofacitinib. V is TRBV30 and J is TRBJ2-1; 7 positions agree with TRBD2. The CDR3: CAWRTGLVLNEQFF. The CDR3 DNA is TGTGCCTGGAGGACTGGACTAGTGTTAAATGAGCAGTTCTTC. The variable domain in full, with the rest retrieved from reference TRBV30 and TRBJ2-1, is SQTIHQWPATLVQPVGSPLSLECTVEGTSNPNLYWYRQAAGRGLQLLFYSVGIGQISSEVPQNLSASRPQDRQFILSSKKLLLSDSGFYLCAWRTGLVLNEQFFGPGTRLTVL.